These 30 T cell receptor beta chains were all obtained from the same sample, sequenced in a study of tumor-infiltrating lymphocytes in primary liver carcinoma. Total RNA amounting to roughly 480 ng was the source from which TCR beta cDNA was made with a constant-region primer. Libraries covering TCR beta were generated through three nested multiplex PCR rounds (using a slightly modified ARM-PCR). Amplification in the first two PCR rounds was performed using TRBV1-TRBV30 forward primers and a C-beta reverse primer for 9 to 11 cycles each. TCRdb analysed the multiplex PCR reads with MiXCR anew, one entry per CDR3 protein. This sample has over 45,000 distinct CDR3 sequences, with around 64% found just once. RNA and DNA were co-extracted from roughly 20-30 mg of unsorted bulk tissue. The sequencing sample was made of liver tumor tissue from sampling region 5. Subset noted: tumor region T5, tumor centre. The receptors were gathered from a man aged 40-50 years with primary liver carcinoma and hepatitis B virus infection.

The CDR3 loop reads CASRFGLDRVGEKLFF. The CDR3 nucleotides are TGTGCCAGCAGATTCGGCTTGGACAGGGTCGGTGAAAAACTGTTTTTT. The rearrangement uses TRBV7-9 and TRBJ1-4, with 8 bases fitting TRBD1. This CDR3 is 16 amino acids long. The trim removed 6 bases at V and 7 bases at J, leaving 13 bases unmatched. The germline V gene encodes CDR1 SEHNR and CDR2 FQNEAQ (reference sequence).

The chain employs TRBV4-1 and TRBJ2-1, with D possibly matching TRBD2 (5 bases). From germline, CDR1 is MGHRA and CDR2 YSYEKL. The ends were cut back, 7 bases at V and 10 bases at J, with 17 bases in the middle. The CDR3 is 13 residues long. The CDR3 DNA follows: TGCGCCAGCAACTCCTCCCCGGGGTCGGAGCAGTTCTTC. It specifies CASNSSPGSEQFF.

With regard to this clonotype: The germline gene is not matched at one end of the junction; a read error may be the cause. The chain couples TRBV29-1 to TRBJ2-1, with TRBD1 as a possible D gene (5 bases). Germline-derived CDR1 and CDR2 are SQVTM and ANQGSEA. The length of the CDR3 is 15 residues. DNA of the CDR3: TGCAGCGTGGGGCCTCCTTCCACTTCCTACATTGAGCAGTTCTTC. This translates into CSVGPPSTSYIEQFF.

This clonotype occurred once. A much larger clone differs from this one at a single base, so this may be a read error. V is TRBV6-6 and J is TRBJ1-5; TRBD1 matches at 7 bases. The CDR3 is made up of 15 amino acids. Germline CDR1 is MNHNY and CDR2 is SVGAGI (reference sequence). V lost 7 bases to trimming and J lost 4 bases; unmatched junction nucleotides: 10. The CDR3 spells CASIRGSVGNQPQHF. The DNA for the CDR3 is TGTGCCAGCATCAGGGGGTCCGTTGGGAATCAGCCCCAGCATTTT.

This rearrangement joins TRBV10-3 to TRBJ1-1, with TRBD1 as a possible D gene (6 bases). This CDR3 region has 14 residues. Germline V gene data show CDR1 as ENHRY and CDR2 as SYGVKD. Trimming took 10 bases from V and 7 from J, leaving 22 bases between them. The CDR3: CATVGGPPDGEAFF. CDR3 DNA: TGTGCCACCGTTGGGGGCCCTCCCGACGGTGAAGCTTTCTTT.

V is TRBV4-1 and J is TRBJ1-3, with a weak D call TRBD1 (6 bases). The germline gives CDR1 MGHRA, CDR2 YSYEKL. The CDR3 contains 20 residues. The V end lost 1 base, the J end lost 0 bases, and 22 bases lay between the germline ends. CDR3 bases: TGCGCCAGCAGCCAAGCCTCCGCAGGGGTGGTGCAGCACTCTGGAAACACCATATATTTT. Protein: CASSQASAGVVQHSGNTIYF.

About this clonotype itself: In this CDR3 the conserved last residue, phenylalanine or tryptophan, is missing, so a read error is likely. This sequence joins TRBV11-2 and TRBJ2-1; the D gene is possibly TRBD2 (6 bases). The CDR3 runs to 15 residues. The germline CDR1 and CDR2 sequences are SGHAT and FQNNGV. CDR3 sequence reads: CASSSRRDSYDEQFL. Here the CDR3 DNA reads TGTGCCAGCAGCTCCCGCAGGGACTCCTACGATGAGCAGTTCCTC.

For this clonotype: The junction and the germline gene differ at one end; a read error may be behind it. This chain joins TRBV6-5 and TRBJ2-3, with a tentative D call TRBD1 (6 bases). CDR1 is MNHEY, CDR2 SVGAGI, per germline. The CDR3 spans 15 residues. The CDR3 DNA reads TGTGCCAGCAGCCAAGCAGGTTTTGGGACATATACGAAGTATTTT. It yields the protein CASSQAGFGTYTKYF.

Points on this clonotype: At one boundary the junction diverges from the germline segment, which might be a read error. This chain links TRBV6-1 with TRBJ2-5; D may be TRBD1 or TRBD2 (5 bases each). This CDR3 is 18 amino acids long. Looked up from germline, CDR1 is MNHNS and CDR2 is SASEGT. The CDR3 bases are TGCGCCAGCAGTGAAGAATTGGGGCGAGCCACCGGGAAGGAGACCCATTACTTC. Protein sequence: CASSEELGRATGKETHYF.

With regard to this clonotype: This CDR3 is missing its conserved last phenylalanine or tryptophan, likely due to a read error. J is TRBJ2-2 and V is TRBV7-8; D unclear. From germline, CDR1 is SGHVS and CDR2 FQNEAQ. The CDR3 sequence is 16 residues long. V lost 9 bases and J 0 bases, leaving 17 bases between the germline ends. The CDR3 DNA sequence: TGTGCCAGGAGCCCCCTTCAAGGACCGAACACCGGGGAGCTGTTTCTT. This encodes CARSPLQGPNTGELFL.

Concerning this clonotype itself: One end of the junction fails to match germline, which may point to a read error. V and J are TRBV10-3 and TRBJ2-1; unclear D gene. The germline gives CDR1 ENHRY, CDR2 SYGVKD. The CDR3 spans 17 residues. The CDR3 region is CAISTSALRSSYNKQFF. The CDR3 nucleotides are TGTGCCATCAGTACCTCCGCACTAAGGAGCTCCTACAATAAGCAGTTCTTC.

Comment on this clonotype: The junction departs from germline at one end; a sequencing error may be responsible. CDR3 nucleotides: TGTACCAGCAGTCATCCTAGCACAGATACGCAGTATTTT. Its protein product is CTSSHPSTDTQYF. The chain is built from TRBV4-2 and TRBJ2-3; D call uncertain. CDR1 and CDR2 (germline): LGHNA, YNFKEQ. The CDR3 consists of 13 residues.

This clonotype was counted between two and nine times. Its ends do not fully match the called genes, so a read error is possible. The rearrangement links TRBV4-2 to TRBJ2-5, with 9 positions matching TRBD2. This CDR3 comprises 20 residues. Germline values: CDR1 LGHNA, CDR2 YNFKEQ. The CDR3 loop is CASSQIGRGGLAQAVEAQYF. The CDR3 DNA reads TGTGCCAGCAGCCAAATCGGGAGGGGGGGACTAGCCCAAGCGGTAGAGGCCCAGTACTTC.

In its sample, this clonotype was seen a few times. A much larger clone differs by one base, so this may be a read error. The CDR3 region has the DNA TGTGCCATCAGTGAGTACGGACAGAGCCAAGAGACCCGGTACTTC. Translated: CAISEYGQSQETRYF. V and J are TRBV10-3 and TRBJ2-5; perhaps TRBD1 as D (6 bases). Germline V CDR1 and CDR2: ENHRY, SYGVKD. The CDR3 extends over 15 amino acids.

Notes on this clonotype: This CDR3 fails to terminate in the conserved phenylalanine or tryptophan, so it likely reflects a read error. The V and J genes are TRBV5-6 and TRBJ2-4; possibly TRBD1 or TRBD2 for D (5 bases each). In germline, CDR1 is SGHDT, CDR2 YYEEEE. Trimming cost V 1 base and J 6 bases, with 14 bases left between them. This CDR3 region has 15 residues. The CDR3 DNA follows: TGTGCCAGCAGCTTGTTGGGGGAATTAGGAAACATTCAGTACCTC. Translated, it gives CASSLLGELGNIQYL.

V usage is TRBV7-8 and J usage is TRBJ2-1; the D is unclear. This CDR3 is built from 15 residues. From germline, CDR1 is SGHVS and CDR2 FQNEAQ. V lost 6 bases, J lost 1 base, and 13 bases lay in between. The CDR3 DNA is TGTGCCAGCAGACCGACAAGTGGTTCCTACAATGAGCAGTTCTTC. It yields the protein CASRPTSGSYNEQFF.

This clonotype is classed as medium-sized (0.01 to 0.1%). This sequence joins TRBV6-5 and TRBJ2-1; 7 bases are a match to TRBD1. Germline V gives CDR1 MNHEY, CDR2 SVGAGI. The CDR3 runs to 15 residues. The trim removed 6 bases at V and 0 bases at J, leaving 5 bases unmatched. This chain's CDR3 is CASSKQGSSYNEQFF. The CDR3 coding sequence is TGTGCCAGCAGCAAACAGGGGAGCTCCTACAATGAGCAGTTCTTC.

A word on this clonotype: Since no conserved phenylalanine or tryptophan closes the CDR3, a read error is the likely cause. The chain uses TRBV4-1 and TRBJ1-1, with D possibly being TRBD1 (6 bases). CDR1 MGHRA and CDR2 YSYEKL come from the germline V gene. This CDR3 spans 13 amino acids. Trimming removed 5 bases at V and 1 base at J, with 8 bases between. CDR3 region: CASSYRANTEAFY. In DNA form, the CDR3 reads TGCGCCAGCAGCTACAGGGCGAACACTGAAGCTTTCTAT.

Turning to this clonotype: Given a much more abundant clone one base away, this may be a read error. The CDR3 reads CASIQDYTEAFF. The DNA of the CDR3 is TGTGCCAGTATCCAGGACTACACTGAAGCTTTCTTT. The chain links TRBV19 to TRBJ1-1; D unresolved. V lost 7 bases and J 3 bases, leaving 9 bases between the germline ends. CDR1 is LNHDA and CDR2 is SQIVND in the germline V gene (reference sequence). CDR3 length: 12 residues.

Ten or more counts support this clonotype. J is TRBJ1-1 and V is TRBV4-1, with D possibly being TRBD1 (6 bases). CDR3 length: 19 residues. The V and J ends lost 2 bases and 4 bases respectively, with 26 bases between them. Per germline, CDR1 MGHRA and CDR2 YSYEKL. The CDR3 region has the DNA TGCGCCAGCAGCCAACGCTTGGGCCTTAGGGGGGTCCCCTCCACTGAAGCTTTCTTT. This encodes CASSQRLGLRGVPSTEAFF.

This chain connects TRBV29-1 to TRBJ2-6; maybe TRBD1 (6 bases). Trimming shortened V by 6 bases and J by 4 bases, and 16 bases separated the two germline ends. The CDR3 sequence is 15 residues long. CDR1 and CDR2 (germline): SQVTM, ANQGSEA. CDR3 loop: CSVALGALGANVLTF. CDR3 in DNA: TGCAGCGTCGCTCTGGGGGCGCTCGGGGCCAACGTCCTGACTTTC.

V is TRBV29-1 and J is TRBJ2-1; tentatively, D is TRBD2 (7 bases). The V gene's germline CDR1 is SQVTM and CDR2 ANQGSEA. The CDR3 runs to 14 residues. With 7 bases removed from V and 8 bases from J, the gap between germline ends came to 21 bases. The CDR3 here is CSGLPGRGAYEQFF. The DNA for the CDR3 is TGCAGCGGATTGCCGGGACGGGGGGCGTATGAGCAGTTCTTC.

Turning to this clonotype: An end of the junction does not agree with germline; a read error may underlie this. The chain links TRBV12-3 or TRBV12-4 to TRBJ2-2; D not resolved. CDR3 length: 16 residues. The CDR3 spells CVSSLYPGSNTGELFF. The CDR3 nucleotides read TGTGTCAGCAGCTTATACCCTGGGTCCAACACCGGGGAGCTGTTTTTT.

To note about this clonotype: The conserved closing phenylalanine or tryptophan is absent in this CDR3, likely reflecting a read error. The V and J genes are TRBV12-3 or TRBV12-4 and TRBJ1-3; no clear D gene. The CDR3 is 12 residues long. Trimming took 2 bases from V and 4 from J, leaving 3 bases between them. The CDR3 nucleotides are TGTGCCAGCAGTTTACCGGGAAACACCATATATTCT. Translation: CASSLPGNTIYS.

This chain links TRBV11-2 with TRBJ2-7; 11 bases map to TRBD1. This CDR3 is 17 amino acids long. From germline, CDR1 is SGHAT and CDR2 FQNNGV. The ends lost 4 bases at V and 5 bases at J; junction bases unmatched: 13. The CDR3 nucleotides are TGTGCCAGCAGCTCCCGGACAGGGGGCGCTAACAGACACGAGCAGTACTTC. Its translation: CASSSRTGGANRHEQYF.

Relative to its sample, this clonotype is medium-sized (0.01 to 0.1%). This chain joins TRBV11-2 and TRBJ1-6; 10 bases are shared with TRBD1. Germline lookup yields CDR1 SGHAT and CDR2 FQNNGV. This CDR3 comprises 15 residues. After removal of 2 bases from V and 9 bases from J, the junction contained 4 bases not matched to a gene. The CDR3 nucleotides are TGTGCCAGCAGCTTACGGGACAGGGGCATTTCACCCCTCCACTTT. It codes for CASSLRDRGISPLHF.

As for this clonotype: A read error may account for a junction end that differs from germline. The CDR3 coding sequence is TGCGCCAGCAGCCAAGACCCCACTGCCCTCCTTAACACTGAAGCTCTCTTT. Translation gives CASSQDPTALLNTEALF. The V call is TRBV4-1, the J call TRBJ1-1; no reliable D call. CDR1 is MGHRA and CDR2 is YSYEKL in the germline V gene. This CDR3 has 17 amino acids.

About this clonotype itself: One end of the junction fails to match germline, which may point to a read error. V usage is TRBV6-2 or TRBV6-3 and J usage is TRBJ2-6, with a weak D call TRBD1 (5 bases). This CDR3 is 14 amino acids long. Per germline, CDR1 MNHEY and CDR2 SVGEGT. The CDR3 DNA reads TGCGCCCGCAGTTACGCCTCTGGGGCCAATGTCCTGACTTTC. It yields the protein CARSYASGANVLTF.

This clonotype was counted many times. The chain carries TRBV5-4 and TRBJ1-1; TRBD1 is a possible D gene (6 bases). The CDR3 consists of 13 residues. Germline CDR1 and CDR2: SGHNT and YYREEE (reference sequence). The V gene lost 3 bases and the J gene lost 5 bases, with 11 bases spanning the gap. CDR3 coding DNA: TGTGCCAGCAGCTCCACAGGGTTAACTGAAGCTTTCTTT. Amino acid sequence: CASSSTGLTEAFF.

Concerning this clonotype itself: Because it lacks the conserved phenylalanine or tryptophan at the end, this CDR3 is likely a read error. No DNA is shown, since the ends of the CDR3 on it are uncertain; the CDR3 is the one TCRdb lists. The chain carries TRBV11-1 and TRBJ1-1. Looked up from germline, CDR1 is SGHAT and CDR2 is FQDESV (reference sequence). Counting both end residues, the CDR3 totals 13 amino acids. The CDR3 spells CTSSSTLNTEAFS.